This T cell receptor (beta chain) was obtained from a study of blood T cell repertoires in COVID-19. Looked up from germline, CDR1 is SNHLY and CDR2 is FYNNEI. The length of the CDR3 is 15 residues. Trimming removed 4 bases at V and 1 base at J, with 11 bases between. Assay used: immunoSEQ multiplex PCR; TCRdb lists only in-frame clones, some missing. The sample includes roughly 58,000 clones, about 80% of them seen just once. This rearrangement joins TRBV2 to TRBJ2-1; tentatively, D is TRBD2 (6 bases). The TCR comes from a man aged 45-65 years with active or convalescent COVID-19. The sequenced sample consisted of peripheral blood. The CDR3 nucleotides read TGTGCCAGCAGTGGAATACTAGCTTCCTACAATGAGCAGTTCTTC. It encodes CASSGILASYNEQFF.